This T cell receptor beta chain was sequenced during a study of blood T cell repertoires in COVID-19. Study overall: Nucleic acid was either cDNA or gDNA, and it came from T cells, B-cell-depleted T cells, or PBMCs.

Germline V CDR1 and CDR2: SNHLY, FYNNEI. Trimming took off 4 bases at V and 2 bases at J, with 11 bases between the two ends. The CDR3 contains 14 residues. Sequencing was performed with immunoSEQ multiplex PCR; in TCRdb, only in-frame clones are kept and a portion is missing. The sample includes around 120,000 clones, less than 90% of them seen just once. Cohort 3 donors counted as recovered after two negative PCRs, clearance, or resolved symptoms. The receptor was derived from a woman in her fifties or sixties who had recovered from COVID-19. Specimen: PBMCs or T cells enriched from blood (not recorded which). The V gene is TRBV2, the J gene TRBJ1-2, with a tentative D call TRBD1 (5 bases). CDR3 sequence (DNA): TGTGCCAGCAGTGTGCAGGGTATCAACTATGGCTACACCTTC. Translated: CASSVQGINYGYTF.